The entry below gives a single T cell receptor (beta chain) sequence along with its context. Its antigen is not known. This sample was included in a study of persistence of HIV-infected CD4 T cells. Study details: The sample holds CD4+ T cells responsive to CMV or HIV-1 Gag.

The immunoSEQ assay was version 4, run in survey mode. Each sample used up to 1 ug genomic DNA diluted to approximately 9.2 ng/uL. Method: immunoSEQ multiplex PCR; TCRdb's copy keeps in-frame clones and lacks some. Among about 41,000 clones, roughly 74% were seen once, and the ten largest hold approximately 15%. Overlapping HIV-1 Gag 15-mer peptides at 1 ug per peptide per mL were used. Sorted nonresponding memory CD4+ T cells were CD40L-negative, CD69-negative, CD45RO-high. For around 17 hours, CD8-depleted PBMCs received anti-CD28/CD49d costimulation, a CD40-blocking antibody and enfuvirtide. Per the germline V gene, CDR1 is SGHAT and CDR2 is FQNNGV. This CDR3 has 13 amino acids. Trimming took 2 bases from V and 6 from J, leaving 10 bases between them. Study-level results: TCR analyses could not target the rare provirus-carrying CMV-responding cells.

Sequences were derived from CD4+ T cells sorted from PBMCs after roughly 18-hour stimulation, sampled from a patient who received antiretroviral therapy. The TCR comes from an adult man with HIV who was CMV-seropositive. J is TRBJ1-2 and V is TRBV11-2, with D maybe TRBD1 (5 bases). The CDR3 DNA is TGTGCCAGCAGCTTACTAGTAGGGGATGGCTACACCTTC. Its translation is CASSLLVGDGYTF.